This TCR beta chain was obtained from a study of PD-L1 blockade in urothelial cancer. About the research overall: At 6 weeks and at 3 weeks (second dose) after treatment start, blood was analyzed.

Libraries were prepared by immunoSEQ multiplex PCR; TCRdb keeps only in-frame clonotypes and omits some of them. The sample carries about 45,000 clones, 88% recorded once. The material sequenced was PBMCs, taken around atezolizumab (anti-PD-L1) treatment. The clonotype was recovered from a man older than 75 with urothelial cancer.

In DNA form, the CDR3 reads TGTGCCCCGGGGTGCAATGAGCAGTTCTTC. It is translated as CAPGCNEQFF. The V call is TRBV6-6, the J call TRBJ2-1; tentative D call: TRBD2 (5 bases). V gave up 11 bases and J gave up 6 bases, with 8 bases separating them. The CDR3 consists of 10 residues. CDR1 and CDR2 from the germline V gene are MNHNY and SVGAGI (reference sequence).